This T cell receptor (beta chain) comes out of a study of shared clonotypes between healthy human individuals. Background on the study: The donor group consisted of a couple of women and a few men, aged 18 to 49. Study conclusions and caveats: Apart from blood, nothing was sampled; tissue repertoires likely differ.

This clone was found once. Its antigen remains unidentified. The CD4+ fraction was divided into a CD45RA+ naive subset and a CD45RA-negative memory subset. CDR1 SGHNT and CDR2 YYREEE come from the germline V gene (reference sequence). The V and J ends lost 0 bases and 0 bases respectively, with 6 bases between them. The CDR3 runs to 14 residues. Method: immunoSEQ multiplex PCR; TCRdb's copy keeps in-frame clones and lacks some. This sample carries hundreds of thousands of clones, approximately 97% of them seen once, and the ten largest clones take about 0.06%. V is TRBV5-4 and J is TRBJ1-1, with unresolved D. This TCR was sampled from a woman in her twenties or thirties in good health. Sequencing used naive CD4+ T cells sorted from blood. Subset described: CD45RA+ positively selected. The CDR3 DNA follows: TGTGCCAGCAGCTTGGGGTTAATGAACACTGAAGCTTTCTTT. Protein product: CASSLGLMNTEAFF.